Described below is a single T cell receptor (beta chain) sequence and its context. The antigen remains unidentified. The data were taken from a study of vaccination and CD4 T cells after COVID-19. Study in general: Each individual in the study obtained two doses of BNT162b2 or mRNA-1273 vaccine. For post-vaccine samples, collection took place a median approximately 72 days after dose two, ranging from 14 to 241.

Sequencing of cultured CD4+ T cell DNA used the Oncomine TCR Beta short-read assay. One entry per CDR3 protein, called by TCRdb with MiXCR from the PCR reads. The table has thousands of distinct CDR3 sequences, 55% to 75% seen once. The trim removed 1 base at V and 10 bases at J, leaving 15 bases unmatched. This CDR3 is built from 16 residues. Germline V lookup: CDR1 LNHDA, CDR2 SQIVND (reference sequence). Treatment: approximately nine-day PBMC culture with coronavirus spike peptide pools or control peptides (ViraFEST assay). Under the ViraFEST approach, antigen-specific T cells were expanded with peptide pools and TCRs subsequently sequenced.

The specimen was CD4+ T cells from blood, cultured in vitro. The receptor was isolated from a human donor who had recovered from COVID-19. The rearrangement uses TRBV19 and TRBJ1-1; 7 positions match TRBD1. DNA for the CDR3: TGTGCCAGTAGTATAGGAAGGGGAGACAGGGCCCGGTCAGCTTTCTTT. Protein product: CASSIGRGDRARSAFF.